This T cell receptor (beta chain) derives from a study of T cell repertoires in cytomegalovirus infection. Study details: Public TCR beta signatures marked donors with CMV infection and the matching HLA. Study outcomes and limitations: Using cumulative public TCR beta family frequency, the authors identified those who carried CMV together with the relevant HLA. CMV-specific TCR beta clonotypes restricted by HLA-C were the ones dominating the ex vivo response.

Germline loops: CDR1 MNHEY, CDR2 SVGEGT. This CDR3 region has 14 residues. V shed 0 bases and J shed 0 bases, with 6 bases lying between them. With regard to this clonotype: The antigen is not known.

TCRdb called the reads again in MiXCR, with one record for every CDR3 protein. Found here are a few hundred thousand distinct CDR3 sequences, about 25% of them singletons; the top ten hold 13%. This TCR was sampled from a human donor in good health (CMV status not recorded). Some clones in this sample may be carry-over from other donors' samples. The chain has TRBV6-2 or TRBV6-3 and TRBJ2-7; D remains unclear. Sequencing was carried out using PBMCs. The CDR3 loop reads CASSYSAGSYEQYF. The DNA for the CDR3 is TGTGCCAGCAGTTACTCTGCCGGCTCCTACGAGCAGTACTTC.